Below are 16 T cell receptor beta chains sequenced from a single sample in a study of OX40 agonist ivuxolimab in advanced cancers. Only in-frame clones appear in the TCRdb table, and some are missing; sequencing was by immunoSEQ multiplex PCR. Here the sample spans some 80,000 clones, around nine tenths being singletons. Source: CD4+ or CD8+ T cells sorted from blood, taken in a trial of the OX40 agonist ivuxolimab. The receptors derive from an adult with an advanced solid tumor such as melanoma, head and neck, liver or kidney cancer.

The CDR3 DNA follows: TGTGCCAGCAGCCGACCGATTCCTGGGGCCAACGTCCTGACTTTC. It is translated as CASSRPIPGANVLTF. The rearrangement uses TRBV9 and TRBJ2-6; the D is unclear. The ends were cut back, 4 bases at V and 2 bases at J, with 10 bases in the middle. Germline values: CDR1 SGDLS, CDR2 YYNGEE. The CDR3 covers 15 residues.

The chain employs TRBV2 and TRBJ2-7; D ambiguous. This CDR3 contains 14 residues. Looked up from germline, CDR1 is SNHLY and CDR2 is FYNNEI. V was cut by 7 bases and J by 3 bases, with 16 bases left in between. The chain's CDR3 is CASTLGRQLYEQYF. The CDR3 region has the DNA TGTGCCAGCACGCTCGGAAGACAACTCTACGAGCAGTACTTC.

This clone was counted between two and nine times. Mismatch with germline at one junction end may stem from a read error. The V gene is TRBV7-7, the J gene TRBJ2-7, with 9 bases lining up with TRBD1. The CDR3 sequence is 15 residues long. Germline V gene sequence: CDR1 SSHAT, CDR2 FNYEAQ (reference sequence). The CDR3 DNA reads TGTGCTAGCAGCCCCAATTCGGGACAGGGAGGGGAGCAGTACTTC. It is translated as CASSPNSGQGGEQYF.

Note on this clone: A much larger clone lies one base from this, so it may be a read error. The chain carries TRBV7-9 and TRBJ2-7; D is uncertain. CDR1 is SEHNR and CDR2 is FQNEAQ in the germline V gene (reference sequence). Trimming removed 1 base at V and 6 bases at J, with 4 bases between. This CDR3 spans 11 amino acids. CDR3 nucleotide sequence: TGTGCCAGCAGCTTAGAGAGCGAGCAGTACTTC. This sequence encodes CASSLESEQYF.

Here the CDR3 reads CASSWGANTGELFF. The CDR3 DNA follows: TGCGCCAGCAGCTGGGGGGCTAACACCGGGGAGCTGTTTTTT. The rearrangement joins TRBV5-1 to TRBJ2-2; D may match TRBD1 or TRBD2 (6 bases each). The CDR3 contains 14 residues. V was pared by 3 bases and J by 2 bases, with 8 bases between. Germline CDR1 SGHRS, CDR2 YFSETQ.

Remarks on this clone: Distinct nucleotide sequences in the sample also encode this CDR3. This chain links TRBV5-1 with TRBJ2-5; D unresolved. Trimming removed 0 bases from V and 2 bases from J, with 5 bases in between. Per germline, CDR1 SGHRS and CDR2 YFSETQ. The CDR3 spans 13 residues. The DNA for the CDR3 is TGCGCCAGCAGCTTGGGGGGTCAAGAGACCCAGTACTTC. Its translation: CASSLGGQETQYF.

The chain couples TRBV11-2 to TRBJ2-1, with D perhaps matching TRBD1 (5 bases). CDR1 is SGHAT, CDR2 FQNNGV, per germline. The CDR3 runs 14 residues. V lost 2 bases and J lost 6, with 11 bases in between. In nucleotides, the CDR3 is TGTGCCAGCAGCTTAAGGGTAGGGGTCAATGAGCAGTTCTTC. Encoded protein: CASSLRVGVNEQFF.

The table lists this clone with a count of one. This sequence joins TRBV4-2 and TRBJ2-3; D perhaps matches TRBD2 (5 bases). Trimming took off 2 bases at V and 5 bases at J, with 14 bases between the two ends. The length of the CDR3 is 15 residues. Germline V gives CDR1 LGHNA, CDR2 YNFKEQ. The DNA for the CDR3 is TGTGCCAGCAGCCAATCTAGCTCCCGGGGAGATACGCAGTATTTT. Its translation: CASSQSSSRGDTQYF.

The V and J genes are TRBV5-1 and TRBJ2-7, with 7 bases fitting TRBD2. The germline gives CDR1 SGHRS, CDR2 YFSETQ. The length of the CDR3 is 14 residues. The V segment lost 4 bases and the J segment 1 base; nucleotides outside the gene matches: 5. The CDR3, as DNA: TGCGCCAGCAGCGGGGCTAGCGGATCCTACGAGCAGTACTTC. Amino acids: CASSGASGSYEQYF.

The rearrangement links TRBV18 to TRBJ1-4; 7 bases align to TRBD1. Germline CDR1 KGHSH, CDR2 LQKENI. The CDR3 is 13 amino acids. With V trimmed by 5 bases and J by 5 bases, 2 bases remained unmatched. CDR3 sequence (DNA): TGTGCCAGCTCAGACAGGGCGAATGAAAAACTGTTTTTT. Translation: CASSDRANEKLFF.

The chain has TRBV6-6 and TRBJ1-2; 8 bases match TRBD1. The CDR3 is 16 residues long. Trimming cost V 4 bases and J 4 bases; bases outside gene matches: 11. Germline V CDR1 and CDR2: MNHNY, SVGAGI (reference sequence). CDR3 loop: CASSSSRDRISYGYTF. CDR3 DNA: TGTGCCAGCAGTTCGAGCCGGGACAGGATTTCCTATGGCTACACCTTC.

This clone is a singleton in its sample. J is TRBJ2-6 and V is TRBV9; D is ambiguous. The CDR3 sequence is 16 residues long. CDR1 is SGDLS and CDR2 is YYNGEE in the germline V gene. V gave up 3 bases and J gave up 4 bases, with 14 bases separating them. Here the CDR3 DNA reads TGTGCCAGCAGCGCCCGTCCGGCTACCGGGGCCAACGTCCTGACTTTC. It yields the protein CASSARPATGANVLTF.

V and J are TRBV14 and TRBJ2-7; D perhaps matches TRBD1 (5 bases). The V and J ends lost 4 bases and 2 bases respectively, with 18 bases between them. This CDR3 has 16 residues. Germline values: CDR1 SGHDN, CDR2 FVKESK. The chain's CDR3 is CASSRKDRLFTYEQYF. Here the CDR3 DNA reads TGTGCCAGCAGCCGAAAAGACAGACTTTTTACCTACGAGCAGTACTTC. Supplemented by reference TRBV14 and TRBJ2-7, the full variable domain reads EAGVTQFPSHSVIEKGQTVTLRCDPISGHDNLYWYRRVMGKEIKFLLHFVKESKQDESGMPNNRFLAERTGGTYSTLKVQPAELEDSGVYFCASSRKDRLFTYEQYFGPGTRLTVT.

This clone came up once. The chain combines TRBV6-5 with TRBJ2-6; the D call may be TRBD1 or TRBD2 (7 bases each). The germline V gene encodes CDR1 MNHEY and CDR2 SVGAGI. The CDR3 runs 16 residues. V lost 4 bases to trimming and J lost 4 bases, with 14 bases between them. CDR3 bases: TGTGCCAGCAGTTTCAGGGGGGGTGGAGGGGCCAACGTCCTGACTTTC. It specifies CASSFRGGGGANVLTF.

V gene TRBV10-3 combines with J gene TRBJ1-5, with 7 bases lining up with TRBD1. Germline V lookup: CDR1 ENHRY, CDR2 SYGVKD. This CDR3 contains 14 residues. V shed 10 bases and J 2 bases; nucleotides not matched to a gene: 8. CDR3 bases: TGTGCCACCACCACCGACAGGGGCAATCAGCCCCAGCATTTT. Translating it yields CATTTDRGNQPQHF.

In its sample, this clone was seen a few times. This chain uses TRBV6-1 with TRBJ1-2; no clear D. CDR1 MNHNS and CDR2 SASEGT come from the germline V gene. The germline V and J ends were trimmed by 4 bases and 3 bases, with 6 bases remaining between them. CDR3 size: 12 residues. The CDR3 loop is CASSGGDYGYTF. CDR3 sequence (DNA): TGTGCCAGCAGTGGTGGGGACTATGGCTACACCTTC.